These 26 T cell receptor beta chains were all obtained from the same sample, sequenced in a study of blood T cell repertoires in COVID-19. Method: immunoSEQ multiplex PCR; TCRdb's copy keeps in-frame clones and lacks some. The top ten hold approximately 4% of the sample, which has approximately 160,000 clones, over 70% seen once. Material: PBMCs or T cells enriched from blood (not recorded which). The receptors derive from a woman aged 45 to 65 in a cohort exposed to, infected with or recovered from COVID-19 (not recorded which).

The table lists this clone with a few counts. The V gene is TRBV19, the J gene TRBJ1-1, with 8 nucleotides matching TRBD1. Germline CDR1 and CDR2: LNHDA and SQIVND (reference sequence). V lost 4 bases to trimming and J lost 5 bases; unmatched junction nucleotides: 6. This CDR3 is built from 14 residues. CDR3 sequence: CASSTDRGGTEAFF. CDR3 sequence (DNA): TGTGCCAGTAGTACTGACAGGGGTGGAACTGAAGCTTTCTTT.

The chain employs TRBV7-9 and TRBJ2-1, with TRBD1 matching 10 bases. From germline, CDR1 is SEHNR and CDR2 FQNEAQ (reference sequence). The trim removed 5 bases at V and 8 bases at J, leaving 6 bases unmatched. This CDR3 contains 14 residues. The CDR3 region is CASSQRQGADEQFF. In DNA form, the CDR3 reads TGTGCCAGCAGCCAAAGACAGGGGGCCGATGAGCAGTTCTTC.

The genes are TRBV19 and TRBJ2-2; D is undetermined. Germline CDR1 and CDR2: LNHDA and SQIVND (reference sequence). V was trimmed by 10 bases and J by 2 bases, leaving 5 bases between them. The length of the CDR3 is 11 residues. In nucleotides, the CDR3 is TGTGCCACCAAAAACACCGGGGAGCTGTTTTTT. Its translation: CATKNTGELFF. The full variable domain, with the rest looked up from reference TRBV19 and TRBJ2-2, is DGGITQSPKYLFRKEGQNVTLSCEQNLNHDAMYWYRQDPGQGLRLIYYSQIVNDFQKGDIAEGYSVSREKKESFPLTVTSAQKNPTAFYLCATKNTGELFFGEGSRLTVL.

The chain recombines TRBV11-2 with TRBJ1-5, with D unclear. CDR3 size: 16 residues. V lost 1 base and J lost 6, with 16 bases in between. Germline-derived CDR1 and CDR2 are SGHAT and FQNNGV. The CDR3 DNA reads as TGTGCCAGCAGCTTAGCTGGAGGAGCAACCGGTCAGCCCCAGCATTTT. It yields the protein CASSLAGGATGQPQHF.

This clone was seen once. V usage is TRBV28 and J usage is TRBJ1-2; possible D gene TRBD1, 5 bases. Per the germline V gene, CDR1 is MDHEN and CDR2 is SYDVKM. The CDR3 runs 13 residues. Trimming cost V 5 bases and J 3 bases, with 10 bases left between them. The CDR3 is CASSPATDYGYTF. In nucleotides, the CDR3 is TGTGCCAGCAGTCCGGCGACAGACTATGGCTACACCTTC.

The CDR3 DNA follows: TGTGCCAGCAGTCTTAACCGGGACAGGGTTGCAACTAATGAAAAACTGTTTTTT. It codes for CASSLNRDRVATNEKLFF. The chain is built from TRBV6-6 and TRBJ1-4; TRBD1 matches 9 bases. This CDR3 comprises 18 residues. The germline V gene has CDR1 MNHNY and CDR2 SVGAGI (reference sequence). V trimming: 5 bases; J trimming: 0 bases; junction bases outside the gene matches: 10.

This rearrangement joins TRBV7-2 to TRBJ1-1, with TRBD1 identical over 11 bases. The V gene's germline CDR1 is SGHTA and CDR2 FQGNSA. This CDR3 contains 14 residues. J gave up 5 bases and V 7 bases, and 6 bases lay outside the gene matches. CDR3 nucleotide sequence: TGTGCCAGCAAAGCAGGGACAGGGGGGACTGAAGCTTTCTTT. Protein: CASKAGTGGTEAFF.

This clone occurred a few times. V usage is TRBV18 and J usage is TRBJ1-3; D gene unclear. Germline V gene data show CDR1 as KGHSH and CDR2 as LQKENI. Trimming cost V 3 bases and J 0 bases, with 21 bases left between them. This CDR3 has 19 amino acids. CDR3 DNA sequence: TGTGCCAGCTCACCTTTTAAACAGACCAATACCTTCTCTGGAAACACCATATATTTT. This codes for CASSPFKQTNTFSGNTIYF.

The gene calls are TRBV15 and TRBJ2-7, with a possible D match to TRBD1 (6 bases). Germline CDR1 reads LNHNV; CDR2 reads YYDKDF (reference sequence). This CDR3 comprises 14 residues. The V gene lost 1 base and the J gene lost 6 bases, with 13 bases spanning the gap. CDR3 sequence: CATSRVTGDAEQYF. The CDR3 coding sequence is TGTGCCACCAGCAGAGTGACAGGTGACGCCGAGCAGTACTTC.

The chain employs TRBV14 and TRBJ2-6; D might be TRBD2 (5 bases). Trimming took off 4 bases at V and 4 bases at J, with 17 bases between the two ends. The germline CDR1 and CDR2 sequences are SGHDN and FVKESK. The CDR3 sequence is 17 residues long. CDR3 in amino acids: CASSPIGLFLGANVLTF. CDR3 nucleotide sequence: TGTGCCAGCAGCCCAATAGGACTGTTCTTAGGGGCCAACGTCCTGACTTTC.

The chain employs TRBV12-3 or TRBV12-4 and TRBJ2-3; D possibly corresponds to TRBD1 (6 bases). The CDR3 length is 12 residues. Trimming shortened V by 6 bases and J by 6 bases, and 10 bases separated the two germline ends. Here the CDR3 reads CASSPGVDTQYF. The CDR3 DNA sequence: TGTGCCAGCAGCCCAGGGGTCGATACGCAGTATTTT.

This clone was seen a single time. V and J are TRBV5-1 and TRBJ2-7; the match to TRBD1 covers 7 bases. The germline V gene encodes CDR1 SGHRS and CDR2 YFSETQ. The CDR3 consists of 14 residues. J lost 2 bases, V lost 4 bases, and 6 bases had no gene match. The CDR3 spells CASSNDRAPYEQYF. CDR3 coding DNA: TGCGCCAGCAGCAACGACAGGGCTCCCTACGAGCAGTACTTC.

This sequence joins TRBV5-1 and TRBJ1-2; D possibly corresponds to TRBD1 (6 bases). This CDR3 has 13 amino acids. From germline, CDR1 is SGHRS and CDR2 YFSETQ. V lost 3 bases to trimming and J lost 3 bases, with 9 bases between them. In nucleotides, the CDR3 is TGCGCCAGCAGCTCACAGGGCTACTATGGCTACACCTTC. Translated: CASSSQGYYGYTF.

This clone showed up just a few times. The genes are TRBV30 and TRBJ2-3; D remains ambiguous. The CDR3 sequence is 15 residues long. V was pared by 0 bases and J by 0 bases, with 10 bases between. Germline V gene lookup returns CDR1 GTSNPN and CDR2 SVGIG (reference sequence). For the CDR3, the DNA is TGTGCCTGGAGTGTAGGTCAGGCAAGCACAGATACGCAGTATTTT. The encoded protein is CAWSVGQASTDTQYF.

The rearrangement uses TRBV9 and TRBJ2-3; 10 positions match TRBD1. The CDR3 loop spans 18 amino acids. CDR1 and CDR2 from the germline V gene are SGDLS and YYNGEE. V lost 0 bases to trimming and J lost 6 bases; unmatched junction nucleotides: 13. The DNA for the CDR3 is TGTGCCAGCAGCGTAGAGGGGCAGGGGACAGGGGCGAGGGATACGCAGTATTTT. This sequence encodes CASSVEGQGTGARDTQYF.

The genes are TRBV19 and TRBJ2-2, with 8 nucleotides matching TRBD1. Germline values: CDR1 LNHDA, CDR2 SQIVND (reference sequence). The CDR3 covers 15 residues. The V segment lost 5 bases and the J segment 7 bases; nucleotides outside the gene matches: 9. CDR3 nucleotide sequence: TGTGCCAGTAGTCCTACAGGGGGTCGTTTCGGGGAGCTGTTTTTT. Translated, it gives CASSPTGGRFGELFF.

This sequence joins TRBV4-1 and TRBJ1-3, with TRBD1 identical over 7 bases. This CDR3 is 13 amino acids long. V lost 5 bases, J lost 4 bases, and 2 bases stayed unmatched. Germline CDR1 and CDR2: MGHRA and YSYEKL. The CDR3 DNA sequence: TGCGCCAGCAGCACGACAGGGGGAAACACCATATATTTT. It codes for CASSTTGGNTIYF.

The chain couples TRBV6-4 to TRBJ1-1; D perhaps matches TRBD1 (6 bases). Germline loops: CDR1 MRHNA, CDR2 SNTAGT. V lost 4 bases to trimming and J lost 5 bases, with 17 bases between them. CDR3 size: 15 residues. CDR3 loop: CASSANSGGRTEAFF. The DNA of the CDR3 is TGTGCCAGCAGTGCTAATTCCGGGGGGCGAACTGAAGCTTTCTTT.

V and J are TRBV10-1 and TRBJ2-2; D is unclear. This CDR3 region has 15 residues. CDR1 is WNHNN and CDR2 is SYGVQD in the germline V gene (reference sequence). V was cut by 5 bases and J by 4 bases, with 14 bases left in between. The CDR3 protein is CASSRQPRTTGELFF. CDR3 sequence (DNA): TGCGCCAGCAGTCGTCAACCGCGAACCACCGGGGAGCTGTTTTTT.

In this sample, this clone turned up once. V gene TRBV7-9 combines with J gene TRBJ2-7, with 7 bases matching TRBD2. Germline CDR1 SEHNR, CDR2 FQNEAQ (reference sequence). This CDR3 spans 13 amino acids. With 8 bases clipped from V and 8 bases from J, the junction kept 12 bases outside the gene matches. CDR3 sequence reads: CASGGGTLVQQYF. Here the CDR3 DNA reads TGTGCCAGCGGGGGGGGTACCCTCGTGCAGCAGTACTTC.

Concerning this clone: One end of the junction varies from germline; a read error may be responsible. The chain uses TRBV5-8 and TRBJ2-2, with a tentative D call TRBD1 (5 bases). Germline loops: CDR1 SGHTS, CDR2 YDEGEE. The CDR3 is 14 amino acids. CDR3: CTSSPDRPTGELFF. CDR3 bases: TGTACCAGCAGCCCTGACAGACCCACCGGGGAGCTGTTTTTT.

The CDR3 bases are TGTGCCAGCAGCTTGGCCCCGGGGGGGGATGAAAAACTGTTTTTT. Encoded protein: CASSLAPGGDEKLFF. The V call is TRBV5-4, the J call TRBJ1-4; D possibly corresponds to TRBD1 (5 bases). The CDR3 totals 15 residues. V lost 0 bases to trimming and J lost 6 bases, with 12 bases between them. Germline V gives CDR1 SGHNT, CDR2 YYREEE (reference sequence).

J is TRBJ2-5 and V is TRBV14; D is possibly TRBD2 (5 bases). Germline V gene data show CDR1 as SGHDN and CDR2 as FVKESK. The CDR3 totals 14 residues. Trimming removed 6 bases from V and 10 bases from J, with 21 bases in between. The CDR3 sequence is CASSLSLALEVQYF. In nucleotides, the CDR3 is TGTGCCAGCAGTCTATCCCTAGCTTTGGAGGTCCAGTACTTC.

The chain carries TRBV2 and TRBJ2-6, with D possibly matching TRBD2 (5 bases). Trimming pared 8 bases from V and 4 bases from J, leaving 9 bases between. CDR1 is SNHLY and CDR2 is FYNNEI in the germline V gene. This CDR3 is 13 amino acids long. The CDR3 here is CASGRGGANVLTF. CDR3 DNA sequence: TGTGCCAGCGGAAGAGGGGGGGCCAACGTCCTGACTTTC.

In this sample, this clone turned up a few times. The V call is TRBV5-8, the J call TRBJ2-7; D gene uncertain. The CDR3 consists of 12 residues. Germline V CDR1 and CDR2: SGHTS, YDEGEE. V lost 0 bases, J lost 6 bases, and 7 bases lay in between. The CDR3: CASSLVRREQYF. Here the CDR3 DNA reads TGTGCCAGCAGCTTGGTTCGTCGCGAGCAGTACTTC.

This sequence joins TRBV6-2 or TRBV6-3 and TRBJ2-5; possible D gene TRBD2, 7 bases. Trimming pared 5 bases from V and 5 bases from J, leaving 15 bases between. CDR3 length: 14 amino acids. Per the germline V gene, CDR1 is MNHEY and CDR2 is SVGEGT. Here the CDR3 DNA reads TGTGCCAGCAGTATGCCGGGGGGCGTTGAGACCCAGTACTTC. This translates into CASSMPGGVETQYF.